This T cell receptor (beta chain) was retrieved from a study of read filtering for tumor transcriptome and immune sequencing. This clonotype was recorded at least ten times. The library was built from roughly 400 ng RNA with molecular barcoded adaptors for alpha/delta and beta/gamma chains. From the reads, TCRdb called clonotypes with MiXCR, one entry per CDR3 protein. The profile shows approximately 24,000 distinct CDR3 sequences, about 20% of them singletons. The CDR3 loop spans 12 amino acids. V was pared by 7 bases and J by 4 bases, with 13 bases between. Germline-derived CDR1 and CDR2 are SQVTM and ANQGSEA.

The J gene is TRBJ2-5, the V gene TRBV29-1; the D gene is possibly TRBD2 (6 bases). The clonotype originates from a donor aged 40 or older with multiple myeloma. The source material was a population of CD138-negative cells sorted from bone marrow. The CDR3 here is CSGGRILETQYF. The CDR3 DNA reads TGCAGCGGAGGGAGGATATTAGAGACCCAGTACTTC. Together with reference TRBV29-1 and TRBJ2-5, the CDR3 gives the full variable domain: SAVISQKPSRDICQRGTSLTIQCQVDSQVTMMFWYRQQPGQSLTLIATANQGSEATYESGFVIDKFPISRPNLTFSTLTVSNMSPEDSSIYLCSGGRILETQYFGPGTRLLVL.